This T cell receptor beta chain was captured by sequencing in a study of T cells in Graves' hyperthyroidism and ophthalmopathy. At the level of the study: Before any treatment, at initial diagnosis, peripheral blood was collected.

A remark on this clonotype: Its specificity is unknown.

Calling Graves' hyperthyroidism stable meant ophthalmopathy did not progress within 18 months. This sample holds PBMCs from roughly 10 ml fresh peripheral blood. Study conclusions and caveats: Ophthalmopathy, as predicted by the model, came a median about seven months after the prediction.

Amplification yielded TCR beta CDR3 regions, with RNA transcripts as the source. In the first-round RT-PCR of the TCR CDR3, the HTBI primer set was used. TCRdb reprocessed the multiplex PCR reads with MiXCR, giving one entry per CDR3 protein. The sample holds fewer than 850,000 distinct CDR3 sequences, 17% seen once. This sequence was found in a man aged 50-60 years with Graves' hyperthyroidism. Source material: blood.

Here the CDR3 DNA reads TGTGCCAGCAGCTCCCTCGACCGATTTTTTGAGCAGTACTTC. Protein: CASSSLDRFFEQYF. This rearrangement joins TRBV11-2 to TRBJ2-7; D remains ambiguous. The CDR3 totals 14 residues. V lost 4 bases and J lost 7, with 17 bases in between. Germline CDR1 is SGHAT and CDR2 is FQNNGV.